A single sample is the source of the 9 T cell receptor beta chains below, sequenced in a study of blood T cell repertoires in COVID-19. Profiling relied on immunoSEQ multiplex PCR, and the TCRdb table lists in-frame clones only, not all of them. This table has 130,000 to 150,000 clones, about 86% appearing once. Sequencing was performed on PBMCs or T cells enriched from blood (not recorded which). The receptors were sampled from a man in his fifties or sixties who had recovered from COVID-19.

This sequence joins TRBV6-5 and TRBJ2-7; 8 bases are shared with TRBD1. Germline assignment: CDR1 MNHEY and CDR2 SVGAGI. J lost 4 bases, V lost 7 bases, and 9 bases had no gene match. This CDR3 is 14 amino acids long. The CDR3 bases are TGTGCCAGCATGAGGGACAGGAGTCTATACGAGCAGTACTTC. Amino acid sequence: CASMRDRSLYEQYF.

V is TRBV28 and J is TRBJ2-7; D is uncertain. The V end lost 6 bases, the J end lost 6 bases, and 9 bases lay between the germline ends. The CDR3 consists of 11 residues. The germline gives CDR1 MDHEN, CDR2 SYDVKM. The CDR3 DNA sequence: TGTGCCAGCAGCACACAGTTCGAGCAGTACTTC. Residues: CASSTQFEQYF.

The chain is built from TRBV4-1 and TRBJ1-5; no definite D call. The V and J ends lost 3 bases and 0 bases respectively, with 12 bases between them. Germline V lookup: CDR1 MGHRA, CDR2 YSYEKL. This CDR3 has 16 amino acids. The chain's CDR3 is CASSQSSPNSNQPQHF. The CDR3 bases are TGCGCCAGCAGCCAGTCGTCCCCTAATAGCAATCAGCCCCAGCATTTT.

The chain has TRBV6-6 and TRBJ1-5; 7 bases align to TRBD1. The CDR3 has 14 residues. The V gene end was trimmed by 5 bases and the J gene end by 7 bases; junction bases not matched to a gene: 8. Germline CDR1 is MNHNY and CDR2 is SVGAGI (reference sequence). DNA for the CDR3: TGTGCCAGCAGTCAAGACAGGGATCGGCAGCCCCAGCATTTT. As protein: CASSQDRDRQPQHF.

This chain links TRBV7-3 with TRBJ2-6; no firm D call. The germline V gene encodes CDR1 SGHTA and CDR2 FQGTGA. The V end lost 6 bases, the J end lost 1 base, and 10 bases lay between the germline ends. This CDR3 comprises 15 residues. CDR3 sequence reads: CASSLDGSGANVLTF. The CDR3 DNA reads TGTGCCAGCAGTCTAGACGGATCTGGGGCCAACGTCCTGACTTTC.

The CDR3 loop is CASRMGQRVYGYTF. The CDR3 DNA sequence: TGTGCCAGTAGGATGGGACAGCGCGTCTATGGCTACACCTTC. This chain joins TRBV19 and TRBJ1-2; TRBD1 agrees at 7 bases. The CDR3 spans 14 residues. The V and J ends lost 6 bases and 4 bases, in that order; junction bases with no gene match: 8. Germline V gene sequence: CDR1 LNHDA, CDR2 SQIVND (reference sequence).

This clone was counted only a few times. The CDR3 bases are TGTGCCAGCGGCCAAGCAGGGATATCCTACGAGCAGTACTTC. It is translated as CASGQAGISYEQYF. The chain employs TRBV6-2 or TRBV6-3 and TRBJ2-7; tentatively, D is TRBD1 (5 bases). The length of the CDR3 is 14 residues. V was clipped by 8 bases and J by 1 base, with 15 bases between them. The germline V gene encodes CDR1 MNHEY and CDR2 SVGEGT.

The genes are TRBV28 and TRBJ1-5, with D tentatively TRBD1 (5 bases). Trimming took 4 bases from V and 4 from J, leaving 11 bases between them. There are 14 residues in the CDR3. Germline values: CDR1 MDHEN, CDR2 SYDVKM. CDR3 sequence reads: CASSSTAINQPQHF. The CDR3 DNA reads as TGTGCCAGCAGTTCGACAGCGATTAATCAGCCCCAGCATTTT.

In nucleotides, the CDR3 is TGCAGCGTTGGTGGACAGGGGGCCAACACCATATATTTT. This codes for CSVGGQGANTIYF. The chain has TRBV29-1 and TRBJ1-3; 11 bases agree with TRBD1. V dropped 4 bases and J dropped 7; count of bases not matched to a gene: 3. CDR3 length equals 13 residues. Germline V gene lookup returns CDR1 SQVTM and CDR2 ANQGSEA.